The 31 T cell receptor beta chains presented below share a single source sample, sequenced in a study of Ad26.COV2.S vaccination and SARS-CoV-2 variants. Sequencing was performed with immunoSEQ multiplex PCR; in TCRdb, only in-frame clones are kept and a portion is missing. The sample records roughly 450,000 clones, 75% to 95% being singletons. Specified treatment: roughly 20 received Ad26.COV2.S at low or high dose, single or two shots; a few received placebo; per-sample allocation not given. It was on day 63 after the first vaccine or placebo injection that samples were taken. This specimen consisted of peripheral blood, obtained in a trial of Ad26.COV2.S vaccine versus placebo. The receptors here all came from a person between 18 and 65 years old who received the Ad26.COV2.S COVID-19 vaccine or a placebo.

The CDR3 spells CASSLLAGRTDTQYF. The DNA for the CDR3 is TGTGCCAGCAGTTTATTGGCAGGTCGCACAGATACGCAGTATTTT. This chain joins TRBV27 and TRBJ2-3; D not certain. The CDR3 is 15 residues long. Germline CDR1 reads MNHEY; CDR2 reads SMNVEV (reference sequence). V was pared by 1 base and J by 1 base, with 9 bases between.

The chain employs TRBV4-2 and TRBJ1-2; D possibly corresponds to TRBD1 (6 bases). The V end was cut by 0 bases, the J end by 8 bases, with 22 bases between. CDR1 is LGHNA, CDR2 YNFKEQ, per germline. The CDR3 has 17 amino acids. The CDR3 bases are TGTGCCAGCAGCCAAGACCTAGTAGGGGGACACGCGTCCGGCTACACCTTC. Translating gives CASSQDLVGGHASGYTF.

V gene TRBV4-3 combines with J gene TRBJ2-1, with D uncertain. V lost 1 base and J lost 9, with 10 bases in between. Germline V lookup: CDR1 LGHNA, CDR2 YSLEER. This CDR3 contains 13 residues. The CDR3 bases are TGCGCCAGCAGCCAAGGGGTAAGGTTTGAGCAGTTCTTC. Protein product: CASSQGVRFEQFF.

This clone has a single count. This chain joins TRBV6-1 and TRBJ2-7; D unresolved. V shed 1 base and J shed 6 bases, with 10 bases lying between them. The CDR3 loop spans 13 amino acids. The germline V gene has CDR1 MNHNS and CDR2 SASEGT. CDR3 amino acids: CASSEVEATEQYF. As DNA, the CDR3 is TGTGCCAGCAGTGAAGTCGAAGCCACCGAGCAGTACTTC.

The J gene is TRBJ2-5, the V gene TRBV19; D might be TRBD1 or TRBD2, each matching 5 bases. The germline gives CDR1 LNHDA, CDR2 SQIVND (reference sequence). V was clipped by 3 bases and J by 6 bases, with 8 bases between them. CDR3 size: 12 residues. The CDR3 spells CASSIPGQTQYF. CDR3 nucleotide sequence: TGTGCCAGTAGTATTCCGGGGCAGACCCAGTACTTC.

The rearrangement links TRBV15 to TRBJ2-1, with D tentatively TRBD1 (5 bases). CDR1 LNHNV and CDR2 YYDKDF come from the germline V gene (reference sequence). V shed 7 bases and J shed 3 bases, with 7 bases lying between them. The CDR3 is 12 amino acids. The DNA of the CDR3 is TGTGCCACCAAAGGGGACTACAATGAGCAGTTCTTC. Its translation: CATKGDYNEQFF.

This clone was seen more than once but under ten times. The chain couples TRBV15 to TRBJ1-5, with a tentative D call TRBD1 (6 bases). Germline CDR1 reads LNHNV; CDR2 reads YYDKDF (reference sequence). V shed 3 bases and J shed 1 base, with 19 bases lying between them. This CDR3 has 18 residues. The DNA of the CDR3 is TGTGCCACCAGCAGGTTTGTCAGGGACAAGTGGAGCAATCAGCCCCAGCATTTT. Amino acids: CATSRFVRDKWSNQPQHF.

The chain uses TRBV7-2 and TRBJ2-3, with 12 bases matching TRBD2. V dropped 4 bases and J dropped 0; count of bases not matched to a gene: 2. The germline CDR1 and CDR2 sequences are SGHTA and FQGNSA. The CDR3 extends over 16 amino acids. The CDR3 bases are TGTGCCAGCAGCTCCGGACTAGCGGGAAGCACAGATACGCAGTATTTT. It encodes CASSSGLAGSTDTQYF.

The CDR3 here is CASSLRGLNTEAFF. CDR3 DNA sequence: TGTGCCAGTAGTTTGAGGGGGCTGAACACTGAAGCTTTCTTT. The J gene is TRBJ1-1, the V gene TRBV19; TRBD1 agrees at 7 bases. Germline CDR1 reads LNHDA; CDR2 reads SQIVND (reference sequence). This CDR3 comprises 14 residues. V was pared by 5 bases and J by 0 bases, with 3 bases of the junction left unmatched. The complete variable domain, with remaining parts taken from reference TRBV19 and TRBJ1-1, reads DGGITQSPKYLFRKEGQNVTLSCEQNLNHDAMYWYRQDPGQGLRLIYYSQIVNDFQKGDIAEGYSVSREKKESFPLTVTSAQKNPTAFYLCASSLRGLNTEAFFGQGTRLTVV.

This sequence joins TRBV5-5 and TRBJ2-7; 9 bases fit TRBD2. This CDR3 region has 16 residues. Germline lookup yields CDR1 SGHKS and CDR2 YYEKEE (reference sequence). The V and J ends lost 1 base and 4 bases, in that order; junction bases with no gene match: 9. DNA of the CDR3: TGTGCCAGCAGCTTGTGGGCGGGAGGGGCCCAGTACGAGCAGTACTTC. It is translated as CASSLWAGGAQYEQYF.

V usage is TRBV2 and J usage is TRBJ2-1; D is undetermined. The ends were cut back, 1 base at V and 6 bases at J, with 4 bases in the middle. Germline CDR1 is SNHLY and CDR2 is FYNNEI. The CDR3 has 12 residues. CDR3 loop: CASSEGSNEQFF. The CDR3 region has the DNA TGTGCCAGCAGTGAAGGCAGCAATGAGCAGTTCTTC.

This clone was counted once. The chain employs TRBV3-1 (or the pseudogene TRBV3-2) and TRBJ2-3, with 11 bases lining up with TRBD2. The CDR3 spans 17 residues. Germline lookup yields CDR1 LGHDT and CDR2 YNNKEL (reference sequence). The V gene end was trimmed by 4 bases and the J gene end by 2 bases; junction bases not matched to a gene: 8. CDR3 amino acids: CASSREGLAGYTDTQYF. The DNA for the CDR3 is TGTGCCAGCAGCCGGGAAGGACTAGCGGGTTACACAGATACGCAGTATTTT.

The chain recombines TRBV5-1 with TRBJ2-1; D uncertain. The V gene lost 0 bases and the J gene lost 3 bases, with 7 bases spanning the gap. This CDR3 contains 14 residues. Germline V CDR1 and CDR2: SGHRS, YFSETQ. The CDR3 spells CASSLVGGYNEQFF. The CDR3 bases are TGCGCCAGCAGCTTGGTGGGCGGCTACAATGAGCAGTTCTTC.

The chain combines TRBV7-9 with TRBJ2-1; TRBD1 aligns across 8 bases. V lost 5 bases and J lost 7; bases outside the gene matches: 10. This CDR3 region has 15 residues. Per the germline V gene, CDR1 is SEHNR and CDR2 is FQNEAQ (reference sequence). The CDR3 bases are TGTGCCAGCAGCGATACGACAGGGGAGAAGAATGAGCAGTTCTTC. It encodes CASSDTTGEKNEQFF.

This clone appeared a few times. The chain combines TRBV6-1 with TRBJ1-1; the D is unclear. This CDR3 is 13 amino acids long. Germline V gives CDR1 MNHNS, CDR2 SASEGT. V was pared by 0 bases and J by 7 bases, with 9 bases between. The CDR3 reads CASSEALLNEAFF. The CDR3 nucleotides are TGTGCCAGCAGTGAAGCGCTTCTGAATGAAGCTTTCTTT.

CDR3 sequence (DNA): TGTGCCAGCAGCTTAGAAGGATTCAATTCACCCCTCCACTTT. It specifies CASSLEGFNSPLHF. The rearrangement links TRBV7-2 to TRBJ1-6, with D hard to call. This CDR3 contains 14 residues. Trimming cost V 1 base and J 7 bases, with 8 bases left between them. Germline values: CDR1 SGHTA, CDR2 FQGNSA.

This clone was observed a few times. The chain recombines TRBV10-1 with TRBJ2-5; TRBD2 might be the D (6 bases). Germline assignment: CDR1 WNHNN and CDR2 SYGVQD (reference sequence). V dropped 0 bases and J dropped 5 bases, with 13 bases sitting between them. This CDR3 has 15 amino acids. The CDR3 DNA sequence: TGCGCCAGCAGTGAGTCGGGGGGAGCGGACGAGACCCAGTACTTC. It translates to CASSESGGADETQYF.

This clone was counted once. The chain employs TRBV5-1 and TRBJ1-6, with 8 bases identical to TRBD1. Germline lookup yields CDR1 SGHRS and CDR2 YFSETQ. The CDR3 contains 14 residues. V was clipped by 4 bases and J by 7 bases; unmatched bases: 4. This chain's CDR3 is CASSPGTGNSPLHF. The CDR3 coding sequence is TGCGCCAGCAGCCCAGGGACAGGCAATTCACCCCTCCACTTT.

The rearrangement links TRBV5-4 to TRBJ2-1; 11 bases are shared with TRBD2. J lost 2 bases, V lost 5 bases, and 9 bases had no gene match. This CDR3 is built from 17 residues. In germline, CDR1 is SGHNT, CDR2 YYREEE (reference sequence). CDR3 coding DNA: TGTGCCAGCAGTTCGGACCTAGCGGGAGGAACCTACAATGAGCAGTTCTTC. Protein product: CASSSDLAGGTYNEQFF.

Points on this clone: The sample holds other DNA sequences that translate to the same CDR3. The genes are TRBV3-1 (or the pseudogene TRBV3-2) and TRBJ1-5; no definite D call. The CDR3 loop spans 13 amino acids. CDR1 and CDR2 (germline): LGHDT, YNNKEL (reference sequence). The V end was cut by 1 base, the J end by 3 bases, with 4 bases between. The CDR3 DNA reads as TGTGCCAGCAGCCAAGGGATCAATCAGCCCCAGCATTTT. Translation gives CASSQGINQPQHF.

This chain connects TRBV5-1 to TRBJ2-1; 7 bases are a match to TRBD2. The germline CDR1 and CDR2 sequences are SGHRS and YFSETQ. The CDR3 is 16 amino acids. The V and J ends lost 0 bases and 5 bases, in that order; junction bases with no gene match: 8. The CDR3 reads CASSLVGGRDNNEQFF. The CDR3 region has the DNA TGCGCCAGCAGCTTGGTCGGCGGGAGAGACAACAATGAGCAGTTCTTC.

The count of this clone is one. V gene TRBV10-2 combines with J gene TRBJ2-4, with 9 positions matching TRBD1. J was trimmed by 8 bases and V by 4 bases; bases with no gene match: 6. Germline V gene lookup returns CDR1 WSHSY and CDR2 SAAADI. The CDR3 has 14 residues. CDR3 in DNA: TGCGCCAGCAGTGGGGGACAGGGATTAGACATTCAGTACTTC. Translation gives CASSGGQGLDIQYF.

The chain employs TRBV4-3 and TRBJ2-7; 7 bases match TRBD2. V was clipped by 1 base and J by 6 bases; unmatched bases: 18. Germline V gene data show CDR1 as LGHNA and CDR2 as YSLEER. This CDR3 is built from 18 residues. The CDR3 region has the DNA TGCGCCAGCAGCCAAGCGGCGGACCCTCGGGAGGATCATCTCGAGCAGTACTTC. It specifies CASSQAADPREDHLEQYF.

J is TRBJ1-2 and V is TRBV4-3, with unresolved D. Germline V lookup: CDR1 LGHNA, CDR2 YSLEER. The CDR3 sequence is 13 residues long. The germline V and J ends were trimmed by 0 bases and 4 bases, with 6 bases remaining between them. The CDR3 protein is CASSQDYAYGYTF. Here the CDR3 DNA reads TGCGCCAGCAGCCAAGATTACGCCTATGGCTACACCTTC.

The rearrangement uses TRBV6-5 and TRBJ1-2, with D maybe TRBD1 (5 bases). The CDR3 loop spans 13 amino acids. In germline, CDR1 is MNHEY, CDR2 SVGAGI. The V and J ends lost 0 bases and 7 bases respectively, with 9 bases between them. CDR3 residues: CASSYSWGGGYTF. The CDR3, as DNA: TGTGCCAGCAGTTACTCTTGGGGGGGTGGCTACACCTTC.

The chain joins TRBV12-3 or TRBV12-4 to TRBJ1-1; 8 bases map to TRBD1. The CDR3 totals 13 residues. J gave up 7 bases and V 3 bases, and 4 bases lay outside the gene matches. CDR3 region: CASSFDRGLEAFF. CDR3 bases: TGTGCCAGCAGTTTTGACAGGGGCCTTGAAGCTTTCTTT.

The chain employs TRBV6-2 or TRBV6-3 and TRBJ2-7, with 11 bases lining up with TRBD2. V trimming: 4 bases; J trimming: 1 base; junction bases outside the gene matches: 6. This CDR3 is built from 16 residues. Per the germline V gene, CDR1 is MNHEY and CDR2 is SVGEGT. The chain's CDR3 is CASSSSGTSGSYEQYF. CDR3 nucleotide sequence: TGTGCCAGCAGTTCATCCGGGACTAGCGGATCCTACGAGCAGTACTTC.

The chain links TRBV30 to TRBJ1-5, with TRBD1 identical over 9 bases. V shed 3 bases, J shed 1 base, and the junction held 7 bases outside the gene matches. CDR3 length: 16 amino acids. Germline loops: CDR1 GTSNPN, CDR2 SVGIG (reference sequence). As DNA, the CDR3 is TGTGCCTGGAGCCCCCGACAGGGGGTAAGCAATCAGCCCCAGCATTTT. Encoded protein: CAWSPRQGVSNQPQHF.

The V and J genes are TRBV18 and TRBJ2-7, with 7 nucleotides matching TRBD2. CDR1 and CDR2 (germline): KGHSH, LQKENI. The CDR3 has 14 residues. V shed 2 bases, J shed 3 bases, and the junction held 4 bases outside the gene matches. DNA of the CDR3: TGTGCCAGCTCACCAGGACTAGTCATCTACGAGCAGTACTTC. This sequence encodes CASSPGLVIYEQYF. The whole variable domain, filled in from reference TRBV18 and TRBJ2-7, reads NAGVMQNPRHLVRRRGQEARLRCSPMKGHSHVYWYRQLPEEGLKFMVYLQKENIIDESGMPKERFSAEFPKEGPSILRIQQVVRGDSAAYFCASSPGLVIYEQYFGPGTRLTVT.

The chain uses TRBV24-1 and TRBJ1-2, with D unclear. V lost 11 bases, J lost 4 bases, and 22 bases lay in between. The CDR3 is 15 residues long. Germline values: CDR1 KGHDR, CDR2 SFDVKD. The CDR3 sequence is CAKKTDTMLSYGYTF. The CDR3 DNA is TGTGCCAAAAAGACCGACACCATGTTGAGCTATGGCTACACCTTC.

Turning to this clone: Other DNA sequences in the same sample also yield this CDR3. V gene TRBV6-5 combines with J gene TRBJ1-1, with TRBD1 matching over 11 bases. J was trimmed by 2 bases and V by 6 bases; bases with no gene match: 2. CDR1 is MNHEY, CDR2 SVGAGI, per germline. The CDR3 is 14 amino acids. This chain's CDR3 is CASSRTGGNTEAFF. The CDR3 coding sequence is TGTGCCAGCAGCAGGACAGGGGGCAACACTGAAGCTTTCTTT.